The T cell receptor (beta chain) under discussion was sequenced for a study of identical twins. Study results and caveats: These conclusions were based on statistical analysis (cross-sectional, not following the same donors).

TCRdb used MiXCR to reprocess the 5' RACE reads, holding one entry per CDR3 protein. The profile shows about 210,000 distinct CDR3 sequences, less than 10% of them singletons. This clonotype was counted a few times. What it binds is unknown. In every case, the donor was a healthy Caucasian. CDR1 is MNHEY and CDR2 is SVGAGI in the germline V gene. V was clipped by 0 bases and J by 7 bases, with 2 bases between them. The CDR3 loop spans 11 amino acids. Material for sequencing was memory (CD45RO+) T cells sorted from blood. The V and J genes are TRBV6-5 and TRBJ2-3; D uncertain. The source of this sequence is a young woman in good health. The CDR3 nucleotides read TGTGCCAGCAGTTACTCTTATACGCAGTATTTT. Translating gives CASSYSYTQYF.